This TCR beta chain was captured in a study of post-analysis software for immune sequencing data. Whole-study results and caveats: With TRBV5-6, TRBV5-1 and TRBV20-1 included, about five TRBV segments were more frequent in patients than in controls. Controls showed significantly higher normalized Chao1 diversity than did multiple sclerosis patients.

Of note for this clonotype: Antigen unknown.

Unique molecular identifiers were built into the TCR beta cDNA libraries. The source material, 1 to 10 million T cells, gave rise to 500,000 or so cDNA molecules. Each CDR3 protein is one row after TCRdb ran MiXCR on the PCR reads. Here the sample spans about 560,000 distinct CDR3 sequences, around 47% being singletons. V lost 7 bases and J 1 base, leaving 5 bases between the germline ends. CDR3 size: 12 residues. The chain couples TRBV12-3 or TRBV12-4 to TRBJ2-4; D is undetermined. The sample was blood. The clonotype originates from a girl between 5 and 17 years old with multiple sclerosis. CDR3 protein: CASTSAKNIQYF. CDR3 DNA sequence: TGTGCCAGCACCTCGGCCAAAAACATTCAGTACTTC.